These T cell receptor beta chains were read from a single sample in a study of cytomegalovirus exposure and HLA in healthy donors. TCRdb's copy holds only in-frame clones and misses some; the assay was immunoSEQ multiplex PCR. The top ten clones hold under 0.9% of a sample with around 150,000 clones, around 96% of them seen once. Sequences were obtained from PBMCs. Receptors originate from a woman between 18 and 30 years old in good health and CMV-seronegative. Both conserved end residues are part of each CDR3. A D gene is named only where the DNA matches it firmly. Part of the rows lack a size; the others show once, few, many or a class for expanded clones.

V	D	J	size	length	CDR3	DNA
TRBV4-1	-	TRBJ2-7	-	14	CASSQRPGTYEQYF	TGCGCCAGCAGCCAAAGGCCGGGTACTTACGAGCAGTACTTC
TRBV27	-	TRBJ2-4	once	17	CASVPGSSRRAKNIQYF	TGTGCCAGCGTTCCGGGGTCCTCTCGCCGCGCCAAAAACATTCAGTACTTC
TRBV19	-	TRBJ1-1	-	14	CASRGRVTNTEAFF	TGTGCCAGTAGGGGCCGAGTAACGAACACTGAAGCTTTCTTT
TRBV30	-	TRBJ2-5	-	13	CAWSVRIQETQYF	TGTGCCTGGAGTGTGCGCATCCAAGAGACCCAGTACTTC
TRBV4-3	-	TRBJ1-6	-	16	CASSQEGRGINSPLHF	TGCGCCAGCAGCCAAGAGGGTAGGGGGATTAATTCACCCCTCCACTTT
TRBV18	TRBD2	TRBJ2-7	-	16	CASSPPSSGGRYEQYF	TGTGCCAGCTCACCACCGTCTAGCGGGGGGCGCTACGAGCAGTACTTC
TRBV6-1	-	TRBJ1-3	-	14	CASSTRGNGNTIYF	TGTGCCAGCAGTACCCGGGGTAATGGAAACACCATATATTTT
TRBV5-1	TRBD1	TRBJ1-1	-	13	CASRGQGNTEAFF	TGCGCCAGCAGGGGACAGGGAAACACTGAAGCTTTCTTT
TRBV19	TRBD1	TRBJ1-5	-	12	CASGTGDQPQHF	TGTGCCAGCGGGACAGGGGATCAGCCCCAGCATTTT
TRBV5-1	TRBD1	TRBJ2-4	-	15	CASSLAGTGRDIQYF	TGCGCCAGCAGCTTGGCCGGGACAGGGCGGGACATTCAGTACTTC
TRBV5-6	TRBD2	TRBJ2-7	-	14	CASSSTSGAYEQYF	TGTGCCAGCAGCTCAACTAGCGGGGCCTACGAGCAGTACTTC
TRBV7-2	TRBD2	TRBJ2-7	-	15	CASSSLRGERYEQYF	TGTGCCAGCAGCTCACTGCGGGGGGAAAGGTACGAGCAGTACTTC
TRBV7-9	-	TRBJ1-4	-	18	CASSLTAGTSITNEKLFF	TGTGCCAGCAGCTTGACAGCGGGGACTAGCATAACTAATGAAAAACTGTTTTTT
TRBV13	TRBD2	TRBJ2-7	-	16	CASSGLAGVSSYEQYF	TGTGCCAGCAGTGGACTAGCGGGGGTGTCCTCCTACGAGCAGTACTTC
TRBV6-4	-	TRBJ1-3	-	17	CASSALRLDRRGNTIYF	TGTGCCAGCAGTGCCCTCCGGCTAGACAGGAGGGGAAACACCATATATTTT
TRBV18	TRBD1	TRBJ2-6	-	17	CASSPQTGLTGANVLTF	TGTGCCAGCTCACCTCAGACAGGGTTGACTGGGGCCAACGTCCTGACTTTC
TRBV11-2	TRBD2	TRBJ2-5	once	15	CASSYVYNGGETQYF	TGTGCCAGCAGCTACGTCTATAACGGGGGGGAGACCCAGTACTTC
TRBV18	TRBD2	TRBJ2-2	-	16	CASSPVAGSNTGELFF	TGTGCCAGCTCACCTGTAGCGGGGTCGAACACCGGGGAGCTGTTTTTT
TRBV13	-	TRBJ1-2	-	16	CASSLGPGEMDYGYTF	TGTGCCAGCAGCTTAGGTCCAGGGGAAATGGACTATGGCTACACCTTC
TRBV4-3	-	TRBJ1-3	-	14	CASSQQGAGNTIYF	TGCGCCAGCAGCCAACAGGGCGCTGGAAACACCATATATTTT
TRBV27	-	TRBJ2-2	-	16	CASSPRPGLTTGELFF	TGTGCCAGCAGTCCGAGGCCAGGACTGACTACCGGGGAGCTGTTTTTT
TRBV6-5	-	TRBJ2-7	-	14	CASSYSGSGYEQYF	TGTGCCAGCAGTTACTCTGGCTCAGGGTACGAGCAGTACTTC
TRBV9	-	TRBJ2-6	-	17	CASSVDVHSSGANVLTF	TGTGCCAGCAGCGTAGACGTACATTCCTCTGGGGCCAACGTCCTGACTTTC
TRBV4-1	-	TRBJ2-2	-	16	CASREEERSNTGELFF	TGCGCCAGCAGGGAAGAGGAGCGATCGAACACCGGGGAGCTGTTTTTT
TRBV11-3	-	TRBJ2-2	-	18	CASSLDASQGSNTGELFF	TGTGCCAGCAGCTTAGATGCGTCGCAGGGGTCGAACACCGGGGAGCTGTTTTTT
TRBV4-3	-	TRBJ2-7	-	14	CASSQDPGSYEQYF	TGCGCCAGCAGCCAAGATCCCGGGTCCTACGAGCAGTACTTC
TRBV6-1	-	TRBJ2-7	-	14	CASSEADGAYEQYF	TGTGCCAGCAGTGAAGCCGACGGAGCCTACGAGCAGTACTTC
TRBV14	-	TRBJ1-1	-	13	CASSQSRQGEAFF	TGTGCCAGCAGCCAAAGCCGCCAGGGTGAAGCTTTCTTT
TRBV7-3	-	TRBJ2-2	-	12	CASSEFTGELFF	TGTGCCAGCTCCGAGTTCACCGGGGAGCTGTTTTTT
TRBV14	TRBD1	TRBJ1-4	-	16	CASSPGTATTNEKLFF	TGTGCCAGCAGCCCCGGGACAGCCACAACTAATGAAAAACTGTTTTTT
TRBV6-6	TRBD2	TRBJ2-7	-	16	CASSYSGGGASNEQYF	TGTGCCAGCAGTTATTCCGGCGGGGGGGCAAGTAACGAGCAGTACTTC
TRBV5-8	-	TRBJ1-5	-	16	CASSLHKGQRNQPQHF	TGTGCCAGCAGCTTGCATAAAGGACAGCGTAATCAGCCCCAGCATTTT
TRBV5-6	TRBD1	TRBJ1-4	-	16	CASSSARDRGDEKLFF	TGTGCCAGCAGCTCCGCCCGGGACAGGGGCGACGAAAAACTGTTTTTT
TRBV29-1	-	TRBJ1-3	-	13	CSVVQGSGNTIYF	TGCAGCGTTGTGCAGGGCTCTGGAAACACCATATATTTT
TRBV4-1	TRBD1	TRBJ2-5	-	15	CASSQDGRDRETQYF	TGCGCCAGCAGCCAAGACGGTAGGGACAGGGAGACCCAGTACTTC
TRBV10-3	-	TRBJ1-1	-	12	CAVESPNTEAFF	TGTGCCGTCGAAAGCCCGAACACTGAAGCTTTCTTT
TRBV5-4	TRBD2	TRBJ2-7	-	15	CASSLGAGGGYEQYF	TGTGCCAGCAGCTTGGGGGCTGGCGGGGGGTACGAGCAGTACTTC
TRBV7-9	TRBD1	TRBJ2-2	-	16	CASSPQDRVSTGELFF	TGTGCCAGCAGCCCCCAGGACAGGGTGAGCACCGGGGAGCTGTTTTTT
TRBV15	TRBD2	TRBJ2-3	-	14	CATKWGGGEHTQYF	TGTGCCACCAAGTGGGGCGGGGGAGAACATACGCAGTATTTT
TRBV7-6	TRBD1	TRBJ2-6	-	19	CASSHGTGTTWGGANVLTF	TGTGCCAGCAGCCATGGGACAGGGACGACCTGGGGCGGGGCCAACGTCCTGACTTTC